The source of this TCR beta chain is a study of spatial heterogeneity in lung cancer. Study overall: An average of more than ten raw reads was observed per unique TCR and UMI combination. Findings of the study overall: TCRs found ubiquitously expanded in tumor appeared in blood more at resection than at follow-up.

This clonotype was seen repeatedly, ten times or more. Its specificity is not known. CDR3 size: 17 residues. The germline gives CDR1 MGHRA, CDR2 YSYEKL. The germline V and J ends were trimmed by 7 bases and 6 bases, with 25 bases remaining between them. A unique molecular identifier was attached to every TCR cDNA molecule. TCRdb reanalysed the 5' RACE reads using MiXCR and keeps one entry per CDR3 protein. The table shows about 38,000 distinct CDR3 sequences, with around 5.2% occurring only once. As for time point: sample taken at primary tumor resection. No cells were sorted before sequencing. The whole RNA sequenced was extracted from tumor, nontumor lung or frozen PBMC. The roughly 79 donors had untreated early-stage non-small cell lung cancer.

V and J are TRBV4-1 and TRBJ2-1, with D perhaps matching TRBD2 (6 bases). This receptor was identified in a female donor with early-stage non-small cell lung cancer. Here the sequenced sample was PBMCs, taken at surgery. CDR3 sequence reads: CASNGRLRGQGSNEQFF. The DNA for the CDR3 is TGCGCCAGCAACGGAAGGTTGCGGGGCCAGGGAAGCAATGAGCAGTTCTTC.